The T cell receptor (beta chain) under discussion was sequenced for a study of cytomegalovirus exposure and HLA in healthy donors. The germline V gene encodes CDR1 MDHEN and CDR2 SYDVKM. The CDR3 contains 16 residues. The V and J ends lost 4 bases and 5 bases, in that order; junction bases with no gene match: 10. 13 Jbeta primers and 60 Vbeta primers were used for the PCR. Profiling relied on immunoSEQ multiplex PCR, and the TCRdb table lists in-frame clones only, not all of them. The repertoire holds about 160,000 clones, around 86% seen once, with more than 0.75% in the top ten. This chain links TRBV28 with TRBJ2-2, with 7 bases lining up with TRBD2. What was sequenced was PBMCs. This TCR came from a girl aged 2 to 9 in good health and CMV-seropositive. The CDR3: CASSSPGLSSTGELFF. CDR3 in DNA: TGTGCCAGCAGTTCGCCGGGACTATCATCAACCGGGGAGCTGTTTTTT.